This is a list of T cell receptor beta chains from one sample in a study of shared clonotypes between healthy human individuals. Sequencing was performed with immunoSEQ multiplex PCR; in TCRdb, only in-frame clones are kept and a portion is missing. The table lists about 1,800,000 clones, about 95% of them singletons. Source material: naive CD8+ T cells sorted from blood. The receptors originated from a man aged 18 to 35 in good health. The CDR3 runs from the conserved cysteine through the conserved F or W. D genes are given only for firm matches. Clone size is stated in some rows and not others, as once, few, many or a class when expanded.

>TRBJ1-4|TRBV7-2|.|.
CASSLILGGLGTNEKLFF
TGTGCCAGCAGCTTGATACTAGGGGGGTTAGGGACTAATGAAAAACTGTTTTTT
>TRBJ2-3|TRBV7-9|.|.
CASSFLITDTQYF
TGTGCCAGCAGCTTCCTAATAACAGATACGCAGTATTTT
>TRBJ1-5|TRBV19|.|.
CASSPATGLYSNQPQHF
TGTGCCAGTAGTCCCGCAACAGGCCTATATAGCAATCAGCCCCAGCATTTT
>TRBJ2-7|TRBV2|TRBD1|.
CASASGTGLPYEQYF
TGTGCCAGCGCCTCCGGGACAGGCCTCCCCTACGAGCAGTACTTC
>TRBJ2-1|TRBV7-9|TRBD1|.
CASSLRQGTYNEQFF
TGTGCCAGCAGCTTGAGACAGGGGACCTACAATGAGCAGTTCTTC
>TRBJ1-1|TRBV5-1|.|.
CASSPQAGQTEAFF
TGCGCCAGCAGCCCCCAGGCAGGGCAAACTGAAGCTTTCTTT
>TRBJ2-7|TRBV7-8|TRBD1|.
CASSLTPGTGAYEQYF
TGTGCCAGCAGCTTAACTCCCGGGACAGGGGCCTACGAGCAGTACTTC
>TRBJ1-2|TRBV30|TRBD1|.
CAWSLSVGTGVGYTF
TGTGCCTGGAGCCTCTCCGTGGGGACAGGGGTTGGCTACACCTTC
>TRBJ1-1|TRBV13|TRBD1|.
CASSFWTGGAYMTEAFF
TGTGCCAGCAGCTTCTGGACAGGGGGCGCTTATATGACTGAAGCTTTCTTT
>TRBJ1-5|TRBV4-3|TRBD1|once
CASSQGTGENQPQHF
TGCGCCAGCAGCCAAGGGACAGGGGAAAATCAGCCCCAGCATTTT
>TRBJ2-3|TRBV6-5|.|.
CASSPLGPDTQYF
TGTGCCAGCAGCCCCCTAGGGCCCGATACGCAGTATTTT